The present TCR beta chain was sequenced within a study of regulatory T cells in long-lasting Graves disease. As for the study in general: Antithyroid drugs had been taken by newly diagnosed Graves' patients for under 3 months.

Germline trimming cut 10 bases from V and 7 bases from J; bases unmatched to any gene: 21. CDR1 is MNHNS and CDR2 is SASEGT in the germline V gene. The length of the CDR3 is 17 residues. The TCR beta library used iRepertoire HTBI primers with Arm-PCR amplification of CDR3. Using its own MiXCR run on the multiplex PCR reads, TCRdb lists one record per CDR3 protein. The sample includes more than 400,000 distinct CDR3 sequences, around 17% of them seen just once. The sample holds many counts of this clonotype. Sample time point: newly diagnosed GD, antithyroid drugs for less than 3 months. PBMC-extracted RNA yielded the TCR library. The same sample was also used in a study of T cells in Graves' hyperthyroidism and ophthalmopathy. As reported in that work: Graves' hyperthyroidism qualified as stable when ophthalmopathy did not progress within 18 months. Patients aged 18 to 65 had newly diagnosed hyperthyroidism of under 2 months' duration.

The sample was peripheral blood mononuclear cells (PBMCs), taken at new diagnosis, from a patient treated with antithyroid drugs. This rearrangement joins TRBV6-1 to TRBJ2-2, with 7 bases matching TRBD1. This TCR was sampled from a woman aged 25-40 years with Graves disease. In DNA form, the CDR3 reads TGTGCCATTACCATGGACAGGAGAGGCGGTCTGGTCGGGGAGCTGTTTTTT. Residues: CAITMDRRGGLVGELFF.